These T cell receptor beta chains were read from a single sample in a study of cytomegalovirus exposure and HLA in healthy donors. Assay used: immunoSEQ multiplex PCR; TCRdb lists only in-frame clones, some missing. The sample holds some 120,000 clones; about 79% are singletons and the top ten take roughly 2%. Sequenced material: PBMCs. These receptors were taken from a man aged 18 to 29 in good health and CMV-seronegative. Both conserved end residues are part of each CDR3. D genes are given only for firm matches. Clone size is stated in some rows and not others, as once, few, many or a class when expanded.

D: TRBD2; V: TRBV7-2; J: TRBJ2-7; size: NA; DNA: TGTGCCAGCAGCTTTCGTCCCGGGACTAGCGGAGGCTACGAGCAGTACTTC; CDR3: CASSFRPGTSGGYEQYF
D: TRBD2; V: TRBV7-8; J: TRBJ2-5; size: NA; DNA: TGTGCCAGCAGCTTAGGACTAGCGGGATCCCAAGAGACCCAGTACTTC; CDR3: CASSLGLAGSQETQYF
D: TRBD1; V: TRBV7-9; J: TRBJ2-5; size: NA; DNA: TGTGCCAGCAGCTCTACGGGACAGGGGGAATTTTCGGAGACCCAGTACTTC; CDR3: CASSSTGQGEFSETQYF
D: NA; V: TRBV27; J: TRBJ2-1; size: few; DNA: TGTGCCAGCAGTCTCACCGGGACAACTTCGGTGGGTGAGCAGTTCTTC; CDR3: CASSLTGTTSVGEQFF
D: NA; V: TRBV6-5; J: TRBJ1-3; size: NA; DNA: TGTGCCAGCAGTTACTCTGACAGCCCCTCTGGAAACACCATATATTTT; CDR3: CASSYSDSPSGNTIYF
D: TRBD2; V: TRBV5-4; J: TRBJ2-1; size: NA; DNA: TGTGCCAGCAGCTTGGATCTAGCGGCTAACAATGAGCAGTTCTTC; CDR3: CASSLDLAANNEQFF
D: TRBD1; V: TRBV27; J: TRBJ2-1; size: NA; DNA: TGTGCCAGCAGCTTCATCACAGGGGGATACACGTGGAATGAGCAGTTCTTC; CDR3: CASSFITGGYTWNEQFF
D: NA; V: TRBV5-6; J: TRBJ2-2; size: NA; DNA: TGTGCCAGCAGCTTCTCGGCGGCCGGGGAGCTGTTTTTT; CDR3: CASSFSAAGELFF
D: NA; V: TRBV20-1; J: TRBJ2-7; size: once; DNA: TGCAGTGCTTTTGGGGGACTCGAGCAGTACTTC; CDR3: CSAFGGLEQYF
D: TRBD2; V: TRBV12-5; J: TRBJ2-2; size: NA; DNA: TGTGCTAGTGGTTTCTCAGGAGCGGGAGCTGCCGGGGAGCTGTTTTTT; CDR3: CASGFSGAGAAGELFF
D: NA; V: TRBV6-5; J: TRBJ1-1; size: NA; DNA: TGTGCCAGCAGACAGGACAGGAACACTGAAGCTTTCTTT; CDR3: CASRQDRNTEAFF
D: NA; V: TRBV7-3; J: TRBJ1-6; size: NA; DNA: TGTGCCAGCAGCTTAAGCGGCCCCTCTGGTTCACCCCTCCACTTT; CDR3: CASSLSGPSGSPLHF
D: NA; V: TRBV6-1; J: TRBJ1-5; size: NA; DNA: TGTGCCAGCAGTGAAGAGGTGGGGAGGAGAAGGGGCAATCAGCCCCAGCATTTT; CDR3: CASSEEVGRRRGNQPQHF
D: TRBD1; V: TRBV18; J: TRBJ1-1; size: few; DNA: TGTGCCAGCTCTCACGGACAGGTAGGCACTGAAGCTTTCTTT; CDR3: CASSHGQVGTEAFF
D: TRBD2; V: TRBV15; J: TRBJ2-1; size: few; DNA: TGTGCCACCAGCAGTCCCGCGGGGGGAGTAGCGGCTTGGTCCTACAATGAGCAGTTCTTC; CDR3: CATSSPAGGVAAWSYNEQFF
D: TRBD2; V: TRBV6-4; J: TRBJ2-3; size: NA; DNA: TGTGCCAGCAGTGACGGGACTAGCGGCACAGATACGCAGTATTTT; CDR3: CASSDGTSGTDTQYF
D: NA; V: TRBV5-5; J: TRBJ2-6; size: few; DNA: TGTGCCAGCAGCCAAGATAGCGGCTCTGGGGCCAACGTCCTGACTTTC; CDR3: CASSQDSGSGANVLTF
D: NA; V: TRBV29-1; J: TRBJ2-4; size: NA; DNA: TGCAGCGTTGAAGAGGGGGGACTGGCCAAAAACATTCAGTACTTC; CDR3: CSVEEGGLAKNIQYF
D: NA; V: TRBV30; J: TRBJ2-7; size: NA; DNA: TGTGCCTGGATGAGGCGGGCTAGCAGACGAGTCCCTTCCTACGAGCAGTACTTC; CDR3: CAWMRRASRRVPSYEQYF
D: NA; V: TRBV18; J: TRBJ2-3; size: NA; DNA: TGTGCCAGCTCAACATACACAGATACGCAGTATTTT; CDR3: CASSTYTDTQYF
D: TRBD2; V: TRBV18; J: TRBJ2-4; size: NA; DNA: TGTGCCAGCTCACCCCCTTGGGCTTTTAGCGGGAGTGGTGAAAACATTCAGTACTTC; CDR3: CASSPPWAFSGSGENIQYF
D: TRBD1; V: TRBV18; J: TRBJ1-1; size: NA; DNA: TGTGCCAGCTCACTCGGGACAGCGAACACTGAAGCTTTCTTT; CDR3: CASSLGTANTEAFF
D: NA; V: TRBV28; J: TRBJ2-7; size: once; DNA: TGTGCCAGCAGTTTACCAACAGTCAGGGTCGGGCAGTACTTC; CDR3: CASSLPTVRVGQYF
D: NA; V: TRBV18; J: TRBJ1-5; size: once; DNA: TGTGCCAGCTCACGAGGGAGGGACCCCAATCAGCCCCAGCATTTT; CDR3: CASSRGRDPNQPQHF
D: TRBD1; V: TRBV15; J: TRBJ1-5; size: once; DNA: TGTGCCACCAGCCCCAAGGGACAGGGTCGGTACGGCAATCAGCCCCAGCATTTT; CDR3: CATSPKGQGRYGNQPQHF
D: NA; V: TRBV19; J: TRBJ2-5; size: NA; DNA: TGTGCCAGTACTCGAGAGGGAGAGACCCAGTACTTC; CDR3: CASTREGETQYF
D: NA; V: TRBV7-2; J: TRBJ1-1; size: few; DNA: TGTGCCAGCAGCAGACGGTCGGGGGAGAACACTGAAGCTTTCTTT; CDR3: CASSRRSGENTEAFF
D: NA; V: TRBV7-2; J: TRBJ2-1; size: NA; DNA: TGTGCCAGCAGCTTATTGGGGGCGTACAATGAGCAGTTCTTC; CDR3: CASSLLGAYNEQFF
D: NA; V: TRBV10-3; J: TRBJ1-1; size: NA; DNA: TGTGCCATCAGTCGCTCCGGGACATCGAACACTGAAGCTTTCTTT; CDR3: CAISRSGTSNTEAFF
D: NA; V: TRBV27; J: TRBJ1-5; size: few; DNA: TGTGCCAGCAGTTTCCGGGGAAATCAGCCCCAGCATTTT; CDR3: CASSFRGNQPQHF
D: TRBD1; V: TRBV5-8; J: TRBJ1-2; size: once; DNA: TGTGCCAGCAGCGGGGGGACAGGTGGGAAATATGGCTACACCTTC; CDR3: CASSGGTGGKYGYTF
D: NA; V: TRBV6-1; J: TRBJ1-3; size: NA; DNA: TGTGCCAGCAAGGAGGGGAACTCTGGAAACACCATATATTTT; CDR3: CASKEGNSGNTIYF
D: NA; V: TRBV7-2; J: TRBJ1-5; size: NA; DNA: TGTGCCAGCAGCGACTCAGGGTCCTTGAATCAGCCCCAGCATTTT; CDR3: CASSDSGSLNQPQHF
D: TRBD1; V: TRBV18; J: TRBJ2-2; size: NA; DNA: TGTGCCAGCTCACCGACAGGGGGCACCGGGGAGCTGTTTTTT; CDR3: CASSPTGGTGELFF
D: NA; V: TRBV7-9; J: TRBJ2-5; size: once; DNA: TGTGCCAGCAGCTCACAGCAATACCAAGAGACCCAGTACTTC; CDR3: CASSSQQYQETQYF
D: NA; V: TRBV6-4; J: TRBJ2-3; size: NA; DNA: TGTGCCAGCAGTGACCTAGCTTGGGGCACAGATACGCAGTATTTT; CDR3: CASSDLAWGTDTQYF
D: TRBD2; V: TRBV7-9; J: TRBJ2-3; size: NA; DNA: TGTGCCAGCAGCACCCGGACTAGCGGCACAGATACGCAGTATTTT; CDR3: CASSTRTSGTDTQYF
D: TRBD1; V: TRBV28; J: TRBJ2-7; size: NA; DNA: TGTGCCAGCAGATTGGGACAGGGAGCCTACGAGCAGTACTTC; CDR3: CASRLGQGAYEQYF
D: TRBD1; V: TRBV9; J: TRBJ1-2; size: few; DNA: TGTGCCAGCAGCCCCGAGTGGGGGGACAGCCGTTACTATGGCTACACCTTC; CDR3: CASSPEWGDSRYYGYTF
D: TRBD2; V: TRBV6-1; J: TRBJ2-1; size: NA; DNA: TGTGCCAGCAGTGAACGGTGGTCTAGCGGATGGGTAAATGAGCAGTTCTTC; CDR3: CASSERWSSGWVNEQFF
D: NA; V: TRBV15; J: TRBJ1-1; size: few; DNA: TGTGCCACCAGCAGACAGGAGAACACTGAAGCTTTCTTT; CDR3: CATSRQENTEAFF
D: NA; V: TRBV30; J: TRBJ2-4; size: NA; DNA: TGTGCCTGGAGTGTGGGGTCAGGGATTCAGTACTTC; CDR3: CAWSVGSGIQYF